Listed below are T cell receptor beta chains from one sample, sequenced in a study of cytomegalovirus exposure and HLA in healthy donors. Data came from immunoSEQ multiplex PCR; TCRdb stores just in-frame clones and leaves some out. Found here are approximately 60,000 clones, more than 80% of them singletons; the top ten hold about 3%. Sequencing was done on a sample of PBMCs. The receptors stem from a man aged 18 to 35 in good health and CMV-seronegative. Both conserved end residues are part of each CDR3. D genes are given only for firm matches. Clone sizes are given selectively: once, few, many, or a class where the clone is expanded.

j_call d_call clone_size v_call cdr3_nt cdr3_aa
TRBJ2-7 NA NA TRBV30 TGTGCCTGGAGTAAAGCTCCGTCCCGGGAGTCCTACGAGCAGTACTTC CAWSKAPSRESYEQYF
TRBJ1-1 NA NA TRBV28 TGTGCCAGCACAGGACAGATGAACACTGAAGCTTTCTTT CASTGQMNTEAFF
TRBJ2-1 TRBD2 NA TRBV5-8 TGTGCCAGCGGGCCTAAAAGACTAGCGGGAGCGTACAATGAGCAGTTCTTC CASGPKRLAGAYNEQFF
TRBJ2-1 NA NA TRBV5-5 TGTGCCAGCAGCGCGGACGGGAACTCCTACAATGAGCAGTTCTTC CASSADGNSYNEQFF
TRBJ2-2 NA NA TRBV14 TGTGCCAGCAGCCCCCCCGGTCCCGGGGAGCTGTTTTTT CASSPPGPGELFF
TRBJ1-4 NA NA TRBV7-2 TGTGCCCCTAGGTCCGCCAGGGTACCGAATGAAAAACTGTTTTTT CAPRSARVPNEKLFF
TRBJ1-3 TRBD1 NA TRBV6-1 TGTGCCAGCAGAGGGGACAGGGAAGGCGGAAACACCATATATTTT CASRGDREGGNTIYF
TRBJ2-5 NA NA TRBV5-6 TGTGCCAGCAGCGAGAGGCCAGGGAAACAAGAGACCCAGTACTTC CASSERPGKQETQYF
TRBJ1-2 TRBD1 NA TRBV5-1 TGCGCCAGCACAGGGGGTGGCTATGGCTACACCTTC CASTGGGYGYTF
TRBJ2-1 TRBD2 once TRBV28 TGTGCCAGCAGTTTGGGGGTAGCGGGAGGATATGAGCAGTTCTTC CASSLGVAGGYEQFF
TRBJ2-1 NA once TRBV25-1 TGTGCCAGCAGTAGCGCCGGGACTGGCTTTCTGAATGAGCAGTTCTTC CASSSAGTGFLNEQFF
TRBJ2-5 NA NA TRBV7-9 TGTGCCAGCAGCTTAGTCGAGTTACAAGAGACCCAGTACTTC CASSLVELQETQYF
TRBJ2-7 TRBD2 NA TRBV4-1 TGCGCCAGCAGCCAAGATCCCCGACTAGCGACCTACGAGCAGTACTTC CASSQDPRLATYEQYF
TRBJ2-3 TRBD2 NA TRBV5-4 TGTGCCAGCAGCTTACGACTAGCGGGCACAGATACGCAGTATTTT CASSLRLAGTDTQYF
TRBJ1-1 NA NA TRBV30 TGTGCCTGGAGTGTGGGGCAGGGGAGAACTGAAGCTTTCTTT CAWSVGQGRTEAFF
TRBJ2-1 TRBD1 NA TRBV5-1 TGCGCCAGCAAAAGGGGGCAGACCTACAATGAGCAGTTCTTC CASKRGQTYNEQFF
TRBJ1-5 TRBD1 few TRBV28 TGTGCCAGCAGCCGCCGGGACAGGGGATATAGCAATCAGCCCCAGCATTTT CASSRRDRGYSNQPQHF
TRBJ2-1 TRBD2 NA TRBV2 TGTGCTGGCGGGAGTTTCTCCTACAATGAGCAGTTCTTC CAGGSFSYNEQFF
TRBJ2-1 TRBD2 NA TRBV28 TGTGCCAGCAGTGCTAGCGGGAGCCGTAATGAGCAGTTCTTC CASSASGSRNEQFF
TRBJ1-5 NA NA TRBV28 TGTGCCAGCGGCCGAGAGGCCTTTAATCAGCCCCAGCATTTT CASGREAFNQPQHF
TRBJ2-3 TRBD2 NA TRBV5-4 TGTGCCAGCAGCTTGTCTAGCGGGGCTGGCACAGATACGCAGTATTTT CASSLSSGAGTDTQYF
TRBJ2-7 NA NA TRBV28 TGTGCCAGCAGTTTATACAAATACGAGCAGTACTTC CASSLYKYEQYF
TRBJ2-3 NA NA TRBV15 TGTGCCACCAGCACCCACCTAAGCACAGATACGCAGTATTTT CATSTHLSTDTQYF
TRBJ2-1 NA NA TRBV10-3 TGTGCCATCAGTGGCGGCCCTGGGGCCTACTACAATGAGCAGTTCTTC CAISGGPGAYYNEQFF
TRBJ2-1 NA NA TRBV6-5 TGTGCCAGCAGTTTTGAGGACTCGCGCTACAATGAGCAGTTCTTC CASSFEDSRYNEQFF
TRBJ1-2 NA NA TRBV30 TGTGCCTGGAGTGGCGGAGCTAACTATGGCTACACCTTC CAWSGGANYGYTF
TRBJ1-5 NA NA TRBV6-5 TGTGCCAGCAAAAGACAGTACAATCAGCCCCAGCATTTT CASKRQYNQPQHF
TRBJ1-2 TRBD1 few TRBV18 TGTGCCAGCAATCCCGGGACAGATTATGGCTACACCTTC CASNPGTDYGYTF
TRBJ2-7 TRBD2 once TRBV11-2 TGTGCCAGCAGCTTCCCCCGTCGGGCTAGCGGGAGAGGGACCCACGAGCAGTACTTC CASSFPRRASGRGTHEQYF
TRBJ2-2 NA NA TRBV19 TGTGCCAGTAGCGCATCCGTTGAGAGCGGGGAGCTGTTTTTT CASSASVESGELFF
TRBJ1-3 TRBD1 NA TRBV4-1 TGCGCCAGCAGCCGCGAGAGCCCGGGACAGAGTTTTTTCTCTGGAAACACCATATATTTT CASSRESPGQSFFSGNTIYF
TRBJ1-2 NA NA TRBV30 TGTGCCTGGAGTGATTCCGACTACTATGGCTACACCTTC CAWSDSDYYGYTF
TRBJ1-3 NA NA TRBV5-5 TGTGCCAGCAGCTTGGCCACAGGGATTCTACCGTCCTCTGGAAACACCATATATTTT CASSLATGILPSSGNTIYF
TRBJ1-4 NA NA TRBV18 TGTGCCAGCTCACCGGGACTGACTAATGAAAAACTGTTTTTT CASSPGLTNEKLFF
TRBJ2-7 TRBD1 NA TRBV5-6 TGTGCCAGCAGCTTTGGACAGGGCTCCTACGAGCAGTACTTC CASSFGQGSYEQYF
TRBJ1-1 NA NA TRBV4-1 TGCGCCAGCAGCCAAGAAAGAGGGCTTGAAGCTTTCTTT CASSQERGLEAFF
TRBJ2-7 NA NA TRBV5-1 TGCGCCAGCAGCTTGTCGGGGACACGCCACGAGCAGTACTTC CASSLSGTRHEQYF
TRBJ2-1 TRBD2 few TRBV27 TGTGCCAGCAGAAGGTCCCGAGCGGGATCGGATGAGCAGTTCTTC CASRRSRAGSDEQFF
TRBJ1-1 NA NA TRBV29-1 TGCAGCGGAGGACAGTCTGAAGCTTTCTTT CSGGQSEAFF
TRBJ1-2 TRBD1 NA TRBV10-3 TGTGCCATCAGTGAATGGACAGGGGCCTATGGCTACACCTTC CAISEWTGAYGYTF
TRBJ1-1 NA NA TRBV6-5 TGTGCCAGCAGTTCCGTACAGGGTACCACTGAAGCTTTCTTT CASSSVQGTTEAFF
TRBJ2-7 NA NA TRBV27 TGTGCCAGCACCAGGGCGGGATCCTACGAGCAGTACTTC CASTRAGSYEQYF
TRBJ1-1 NA NA TRBV19 TGTGCCAGTAGGCGGGGGGGATTGAACACTGAAGCTTTCTTT CASRRGGLNTEAFF
TRBJ2-5 NA NA TRBV7-3 TGTGCCAGCAGCTTAGGGGGGTGGGAGACCCAGTACTTC CASSLGGWETQYF
TRBJ2-1 NA NA TRBV7-6 TGTGCCAGCAGCTTACTCGGTCGGAATGAGCAGTTCTTC CASSLLGRNEQFF
TRBJ2-1 TRBD2 NA TRBV13 TGTGCCAGCAGCTTAGGGGGCGGGAGGACCAATGAGCAGTTCTTC CASSLGGGRTNEQFF
TRBJ2-1 NA NA TRBV6-1 TGTGCCAGCAGTGCCCGAAGCGGGTACGATGAGCAGTTCTTC CASSARSGYDEQFF
TRBJ2-7 NA NA TRBV27 TGTGCCAGCAGTCCTCCACTTCATGGAGGGTTTATCCCCTACGAGCAGTACTTC CASSPPLHGGFIPYEQYF
TRBJ1-1 NA NA TRBV7-2 TGTGCCAGCAGCTTAAGTTTCGGGCAGGGCACTGAAGCTTTCTTT CASSLSFGQGTEAFF
TRBJ2-7 NA NA TRBV4-1 TGCGCCAGCAGCCAAGATCAGGCCAGCCCCTACGGCGAGCAGTACTTC CASSQDQASPYGEQYF
TRBJ2-7 TRBD1 NA TRBV19 TGTGCCAGTAGTATCGGACAGGGCCCGGGTGAGCAGTACTTC CASSIGQGPGEQYF
TRBJ2-7 TRBD1 NA TRBV19 TGTGCCAGTAGTTCGCCCGGGACAGGACTCTACGAGCAGTACTTC CASSSPGTGLYEQYF
TRBJ2-1 NA once TRBV11-2 TGTGCCAGCAGCCCAAGCCTAGGTGAGCAGTTCTTC CASSPSLGEQFF
TRBJ2-1 NA NA TRBV28 TGTGCCAGCAGTGTATACAGCTCCTACAATGAGCAGTTCTTC CASSVYSSYNEQFF
TRBJ2-5 TRBD2 NA TRBV6-6 TGTGCCAGCAGTTACCAGGGACTAGCGGGACCCTCGCAGTACTTC CASSYQGLAGPSQYF
TRBJ2-5 NA once TRBV7-2 TGTGCCAGCAGCTTAAACGGCCAGGTAGGAGAGACCCAGTACTTC CASSLNGQVGETQYF
TRBJ1-2 NA once TRBV5-6 TGTGCCAGCAGCGCCACTATACCTACTAACTATGGCTACACCTTC CASSATIPTNYGYTF
TRBJ2-7 NA NA TRBV6-1 TGTGCCACCGACCGTGGGGCGCAGAACGAGCAGTACTTC CATDRGAQNEQYF
TRBJ1-1 NA NA TRBV19 TGTGCCAGTAGTACCCAACAGTCGACTGAAGCTTTCTTT CASSTQQSTEAFF
TRBJ1-1 TRBD1 NA TRBV19 TGTGCCAGTAAGACAGGGGTGAACACTGAAGCTTTCTTT CASKTGVNTEAFF